This is a list of T cell receptor beta chains from one sample in a study of blood T cell repertoires in COVID-19. Repertoires were generated with immunoSEQ multiplex PCR, while TCRdb's copy carries only in-frame clones and drops some. The repertoire holds 200,000 to 300,000 clones, 86% seen once, with approximately 3% in the top ten. The sample taken for sequencing was peripheral blood. These receptors came from a woman aged 25 to 39 who had recovered from COVID-19. The CDR3 runs from the conserved cysteine through the conserved F or W. Each record gives: CDR3 DNA, CDR3 protein, clone size, V gene, D gene, J gene. D genes are given only for firm matches. For some rows the clone size is stated as once, few or many, or as a class when expanded; others skip it.

TGTGCCAGCAGTGCTGGGACAGCCGCCAATGAAAAACTGTTTTTT CASSAGTAANEKLFF . TRBV25-1 TRBD1 TRBJ1-4
TGTGCCAGCACCAGGAACACTGAAGCTTTCTTT CASTRNTEAFF . TRBV2 . TRBJ1-1
TGCGCCAGCAGCTTGGAAGCAGGGCAGGATGGCTACACCTTC CASSLEAGQDGYTF . TRBV5-1 . TRBJ1-2
TGTGCCAGCAGCGAGGGGGGACTAGGACTCGAGCAGTACTTC CASSEGGLGLEQYF . TRBV9 TRBD2 TRBJ2-7
TGTGCCAGCAGCTTGTACAGGGAACCGGGCTACGAGCAGTACTTC CASSLYREPGYEQYF . TRBV11-1 . TRBJ2-7
TGCAGCGTTGCGGGGGGACCCCTAAATGAGCAGTTCTTC CSVAGGPLNEQFF . TRBV29-1 TRBD2 TRBJ2-1
TGTGCCAGCAGCCACCTCGGGACTAGCGGGGGGGAGACCCAGTACTTC CASSHLGTSGGETQYF . TRBV4-2 TRBD2 TRBJ2-5
TGTGCCAGCAGCTTAGGCGCGCAGGGCTACGAGCAGTACTTC CASSLGAQGYEQYF . TRBV11-2 . TRBJ2-7
TGCGCCAGCAGCTTGGGACTAGCGGGGTACAATGAGCAGTTCTTC CASSLGLAGYNEQFF . TRBV5-1 TRBD2 TRBJ2-1
TGTGCCAGCAGCGTAGCCCGGACAGGGGGTGCGGGCTACACCTTC CASSVARTGGAGYTF . TRBV9 TRBD1 TRBJ1-2
TGTGCCAGCAGTGAAGCCGGGACTAACTATGGCTACACCTTC CASSEAGTNYGYTF once TRBV6-1 . TRBJ1-2
TGTGCCACCTCCAATCGAGGGTATGGCTACACCTTC CATSNRGYGYTF once TRBV19 . TRBJ1-2
TGTGCCAGCTCGGCAGGGGGCGCCGGCTACGAGCAGTACTTC CASSAGGAGYEQYF . TRBV18 TRBD1 TRBJ2-7
TGTGCCAGCAGCGTAGGCGACAGTGGAGATAGGAACGAGCAGTACTTC CASSVGDSGDRNEQYF . TRBV9 . TRBJ2-7
TGTGCCAGCAGCCAGCAAATCGACAGCCGCCTACGGACCGGGGAGCTGTTTTTT CASSQQIDSRLRTGELFF . TRBV3-1/TRBV3-2 . TRBJ2-2
TGTGCCTGGAGTTCTCTTGGGACAGGGAACACTGAAGCTTTCTTT CAWSSLGTGNTEAFF . TRBV30 TRBD1 TRBJ1-1
TGTGCCAGTAGTATCCGGGAACCCGGGGAGCTGTTTTTT CASSIREPGELFF . TRBV19 . TRBJ2-2
TGCGCCAGCAGCCCAGGGACAGGGGGGGCCTTGAACACTGAAGCTTTCTTT CASSPGTGGALNTEAFF . TRBV5-1 TRBD1 TRBJ1-1
TGTGCCACCAGCAGAGTGGCTAGACTAGACGCCACAGATACGCAGTATTTT CATSRVARLDATDTQYF . TRBV15 . TRBJ2-3
TGTGCCAGCAGTGAATATAACGCGGGGGGCCACTACAATGAGCAGTTCTTC CASSEYNAGGHYNEQFF . TRBV25-1 TRBD2 TRBJ2-1
TGTGCCAGCAGCCAAGGGGGAGGGGATGAGCAGTTCTTC CASSQGGGDEQFF . TRBV14 TRBD2 TRBJ2-1
TGTGCCAGCAGCTCACAGCCAGGCGTCGAGCAGTACTTC CASSSQPGVEQYF few TRBV7-9 . TRBJ2-7
TGCGCCAGCAGCTTCTACGGGGGAGACAATGAGCAGTTCTTC CASSFYGGDNEQFF . TRBV5-1 . TRBJ2-1
TGTGCCATCAGTGAGTCAGGAGGATTACGCAATCAGCCCCAGCATTTT CAISESGGLRNQPQHF . TRBV10-3 . TRBJ1-5
TGTGCCAGCAGTTCCCTCCAGCGGGACAGGGGGGATTCACCCCTCCACTTT CASSSLQRDRGDSPLHF . TRBV27 TRBD1 TRBJ1-6
TGTGCCAGCAGTAATCAGAAAAAACTGTTTTTT CASSNQKKLFF . TRBV6-6 . TRBJ1-4
TGTGCCAGCAGCCTAGGACTAGCGGGGGTTGCAGATACGCAGTATTTT CASSLGLAGVADTQYF few TRBV9 TRBD2 TRBJ2-3
TGTGCCAGCAGCGTAGGACAGGGGAACACTGAAGCTTTCTTT CASSVGQGNTEAFF . TRBV9 TRBD1 TRBJ1-1
TGTGCCAGCAGCCAGGGACAGGGACCCCAAGAGACCCAGTACTTC CASSQGQGPQETQYF . TRBV7-9 TRBD1 TRBJ2-5
TGCAGTGCTAGTCCCCTGAATCAGCCCCAGCATTTT CSASPLNQPQHF . TRBV20-1 . TRBJ1-5
TGTGCCAGCAGCCAAGTGGAGACAGATACGCAGTATTTT CASSQVETDTQYF . TRBV4-2 . TRBJ2-3
TGTGCCAGCAGTTTTAGGGGAACGGAAGGCTACACCTTC CASSFRGTEGYTF . TRBV27 . TRBJ1-2
TGTGCCAGCAGCCCTAGGACTAGCGGGGGGCAGTGGAATACGCAGTATTTT CASSPRTSGGQWNTQYF . TRBV11-2 TRBD2 TRBJ2-3
TGTGCCAGCAGCTTCCGGGACAGGCTTTTAGCTTTCTTT CASSFRDRLLAFF . TRBV12-3/TRBV12-4 TRBD1 TRBJ1-1
TGCAGTGCTAGCCAGGGAGAGACCCAGTACTTC CSASQGETQYF . TRBV20-1 . TRBJ2-5
TGTGCCAGCAGCCCCGGGCAGGGAATCAGCGTAAGGGGAAACACCATATATTTT CASSPGQGISVRGNTIYF . TRBV3-1/TRBV3-2 . TRBJ1-3
TGTGCCAGCAGCGCCTCCCTATACGAGCAGTACTTC CASSASLYEQYF . TRBV7-2 . TRBJ2-7
TGTGCCAGCAGCTTAGATTCTTACGGAGCCTACGAGCAGTACTTC CASSLDSYGAYEQYF . TRBV7-3 . TRBJ2-7
TGTGCCAGTAGTACTCTAGCGGGGGCGAACACCGGGGAGCTGTTTTTT CASSTLAGANTGELFF . TRBV19 TRBD2 TRBJ2-2
TGTGCCAGCAGCTTGCGGGGGACGGAATATGGCTACACCTTC CASSLRGTEYGYTF few TRBV5-4 . TRBJ1-2
TGCGCCAGCAGCTCGGACAGTAACTATGGCTACACCTTC CASSSDSNYGYTF . TRBV5-1 . TRBJ1-2
TGCGCCAGCATTCCCGCGGGGGATCAAAAAAACACCGGGGAGCTGTTTTTT CASIPAGDQKNTGELFF . TRBV10-1 TRBD2 TRBJ2-2
TGTGCCAGCAGCGCGGACCGGGGTGGTCAGCCCCAGCATTTT CASSADRGGQPQHF . TRBV11-1 . TRBJ1-5
TGTGCCAGCTCACCCGCCGCGGCAATGATCAACACTGAAGCTTTCTTT CASSPAAAMINTEAFF . TRBV18 . TRBJ1-1
TGTGCCAGCAGCTCCTCTTGGGGGGATCAGCCCCAGCATTTT CASSSSWGDQPQHF . TRBV7-6 . TRBJ1-5